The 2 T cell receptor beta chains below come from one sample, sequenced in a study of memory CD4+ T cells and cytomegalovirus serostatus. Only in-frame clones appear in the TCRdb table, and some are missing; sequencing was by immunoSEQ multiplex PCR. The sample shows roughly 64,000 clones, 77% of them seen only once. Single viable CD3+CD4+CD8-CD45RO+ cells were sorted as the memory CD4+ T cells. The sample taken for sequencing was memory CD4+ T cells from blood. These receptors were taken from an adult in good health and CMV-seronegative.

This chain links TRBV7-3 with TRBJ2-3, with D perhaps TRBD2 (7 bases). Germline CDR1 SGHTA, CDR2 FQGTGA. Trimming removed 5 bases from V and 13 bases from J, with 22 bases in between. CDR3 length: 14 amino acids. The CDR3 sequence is CASSPYSEGGPKYF. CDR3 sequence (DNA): TGTGCCAGCAGCCCTTACAGTGAGGGGGGGCCGAAGTATTTT.

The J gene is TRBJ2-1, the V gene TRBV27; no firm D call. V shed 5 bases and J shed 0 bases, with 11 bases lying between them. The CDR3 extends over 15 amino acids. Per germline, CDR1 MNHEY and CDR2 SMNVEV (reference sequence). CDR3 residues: CASSLTFYSYNEQFF. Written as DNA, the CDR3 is TGTGCCAGCAGTCTGACTTTTTACTCCTACAATGAGCAGTTCTTC.